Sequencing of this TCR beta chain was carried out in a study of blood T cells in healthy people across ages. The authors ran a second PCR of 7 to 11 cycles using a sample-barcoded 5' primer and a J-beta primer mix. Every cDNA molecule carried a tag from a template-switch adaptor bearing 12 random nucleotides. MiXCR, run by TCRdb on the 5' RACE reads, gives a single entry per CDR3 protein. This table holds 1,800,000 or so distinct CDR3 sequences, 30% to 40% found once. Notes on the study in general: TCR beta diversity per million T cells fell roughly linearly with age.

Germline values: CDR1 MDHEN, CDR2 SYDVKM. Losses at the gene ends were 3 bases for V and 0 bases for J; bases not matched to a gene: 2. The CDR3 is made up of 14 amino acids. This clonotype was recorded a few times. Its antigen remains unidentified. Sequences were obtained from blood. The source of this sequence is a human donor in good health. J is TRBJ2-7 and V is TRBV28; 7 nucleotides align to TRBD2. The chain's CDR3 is CASSFAGDSYEQYF. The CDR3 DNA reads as TGTGCCAGCAGTTTTGCGGGGGACTCCTACGAGCAGTACTTC.